This T cell receptor beta chain was identified in a study of blood T cell repertoires in COVID-19. At the level of the study: Donors in the United States, Italy and Spain gave samples during acute or convalescent COVID-19.

Profiled with immunoSEQ multiplex PCR; TCRdb holds only in-frame clones, not every one. Here the sample spans about 300,000 clones, roughly 84% being singletons. Seattle patient enrollment occurred during active infection, with longitudinal follow-up thereafter. V gave up 2 bases and J gave up 7 bases; unmatched junction bases: 6. Germline V CDR1 and CDR2: SGHRS, YFSETQ. This CDR3 region has 15 residues. V is TRBV5-1 and J is TRBJ2-1, with TRBD2 identical over 10 bases. This receptor was taken from a human donor with COVID-19, enrolled during active disease. The donor label of this sample is uncertain. Sequenced: peripheral blood. CDR3 loop: CASSLAGGPGNEQFF. The CDR3 nucleotides read TGCGCCAGCAGCTTAGCGGGAGGGCCCGGAAATGAGCAGTTCTTC.